This TCR beta chain stems from a study of T cells in Graves' hyperthyroidism and ophthalmopathy. General study results and limits: Model output signaled ophthalmopathy a median around 6.9 months ahead of onset.

The investigators amplified TCR beta CDR3 regions from RNA transcripts. HTBI primers were employed in a first-round RT-PCR of the TCR CDR3. Each CDR3 protein gets one entry after TCRdb re-called the multiplex PCR reads with MiXCR. There are approximately 530,000 distinct CDR3 sequences in the sample; about 20% occur only once, and 47% lies in the top ten. V was clipped by 1 base and J by 3 bases; unmatched bases: 6. CDR3 length equals 15 residues. This clonotype was found many times. Its antigen is unknown. This TCR was sampled from a man in his forties with Graves' ophthalmopathy. The gene calls are TRBV12-3 or TRBV12-4 and TRBJ2-7, with TRBD2 identical over 7 bases. The source material was blood. The CDR3 is CASSLGASGIYEQYF. The CDR3 DNA is TGTGCCAGCAGTTTAGGTGCAAGCGGGATCTACGAGCAGTACTTC.